The source of this T cell receptor beta chain is a study of Tregs in tolerant kidney transplant recipients. This CDR3 is built from 14 residues. CDR1 LGHNA and CDR2 YSLEER come from the germline V gene. Between the trimmed V and J ends, which lost 0 bases and 2 bases, there was a span of 8 bases. Recipients received nonmyeloablative bone marrow transplants from related graft donors, with transient mixed chimerism. Libraries were prepared by immunoSEQ multiplex PCR; TCRdb keeps only in-frame clonotypes and omits some of them. The data contain 45,000 or so clones, approximately 90% of them seen just once; the ten biggest clones take up about 16%.

The clonotype was recovered from a human patient who received a combined kidney and bone marrow transplant. Certain T cells may be donor cells from the graft. The specimen comprised CD8+ T cells from blood (PBMCs), sampled 12 months after the transplant. This chain links TRBV4-3 with TRBJ2-7; D is uncertain. CDR3 protein: CASSQDGAAYEQYF. The CDR3, as DNA: TGCGCCAGCAGCCAAGACGGAGCAGCCTACGAGCAGTACTTC.